This entry lists 8 T cell receptor beta chains sequenced from one sample in a study of memory CD8 T cells in hepatitis C reinfection. This sample's time point: late/post reinfection, 12 to 24 weeks after detection. Sorted cells were sequenced directly ex vivo without any in vitro expansion. Repertoires were generated with immunoSEQ multiplex PCR, while TCRdb's copy carries only in-frame clones and drops some. The sample has tens of thousands of clones, roughly nine tenths seen once. Sequencing was done on a sample of naive CD8+ T cells sorted from blood. These receptors were taken from a man aged 18 to 30 with hepatitis C virus infection.

The chain uses TRBV27 and TRBJ1-2; D perhaps matches TRBD1 (5 bases). Germline V gene data show CDR1 as MNHEY and CDR2 as SMNVEV (reference sequence). The V gene lost 6 bases and the J gene lost 0 bases, with 11 bases spanning the gap. This CDR3 has 14 amino acids. For the CDR3, the DNA is TGTGCCAGCAGCTACGCGGGGGCTAACTATGGCTACACCTTC. This translates into CASSYAGANYGYTF.

This chain connects TRBV18 to TRBJ2-7, with TRBD1 matching 9 bases. The germline V gene has CDR1 KGHSH and CDR2 LQKENI. This CDR3 is 17 amino acids long. Trimming removed 6 bases from V and 0 bases from J; junction bases left unmatched: 12. DNA of the CDR3: TGTGCCAGCTCCCCCACAGGGGGCCTGTCCGACTCCTACGAGCAGTACGTC. Its translation: CASSPTGGLSDSYEQYV.

The CDR3 here is CASSSVRGAARRGTEAFF. In DNA, the CDR3 is TGTGCCAGCAGCTCCGTGCGGGGGGCAGCCCGAAGGGGCACTGAAGCTTTCTTT. V gene TRBV13 combines with J gene TRBJ1-1; D perhaps matches TRBD1 (6 bases). In germline, CDR1 is PRHDT, CDR2 FYEKMQ (reference sequence). The CDR3 runs to 18 residues. Deletions cut 4 bases from V and 4 bases from J, with 25 bases between.

The V gene is TRBV7-9, the J gene TRBJ2-5; maybe TRBD2 (6 bases). The CDR3 is 16 residues long. The V end was cut by 5 bases, the J end by 5 bases, with 21 bases between. Germline V CDR1 and CDR2: SEHNR, FQNEAQ (reference sequence). For the CDR3, the DNA is TGTGCCAGCAGCGCCCAATTACTAGCCGCGGAGGAGACCCAGTACTTC. Encoded protein: CASSAQLLAAEETQYF.

This clone has a single count. The gene calls are TRBV4-1 and TRBJ2-3, with a tentative D call TRBD2 (6 bases). Germline lookup yields CDR1 MGHRA and CDR2 YSYEKL. The CDR3 sequence is 17 residues long. The ends were cut back, 0 bases at V and 0 bases at J, with 13 bases in the middle. Written as DNA, the CDR3 is TGCGCCAGCAGCCAAGATCCGGCGGGGACTAGCACAGATACGCAGTATTTT. This sequence encodes CASSQDPAGTSTDTQYF.

The rearrangement joins TRBV19 to TRBJ1-1, with D possibly being TRBD1 (5 bases). With 7 bases removed from V and 4 bases from J, the gap between germline ends came to 13 bases. The CDR3 covers 13 residues. Germline values: CDR1 LNHDA, CDR2 SQIVND (reference sequence). CDR3 sequence: CASTLGGVTEAFF. In nucleotides, the CDR3 is TGTGCCAGTACCCTGGGGGGTGTCACTGAAGCTTTCTTT.

As to this clone: An end of the junction differs from the germline gene, which may be a read error. The chain is built from TRBV10-3 and TRBJ2-1; TRBD2 aligns across 8 bases. The germline CDR1 and CDR2 sequences are ENHRY and SYGVKD. This CDR3 spans 15 amino acids. The CDR3 is CAIGESGSSYNEQFF. The DNA for the CDR3 is TGTGCCATCGGTGAAAGCGGGAGCTCCTACAATGAGCAGTTCTTC.

Comments on this clone: Within the sample, other DNA sequences also encode this same CDR3. In DNA form, the CDR3 reads TGTGCCAGCTCACCACCGCCAGGGTCAGGAAACACCATATATTTT. This translates into CASSPPPGSGNTIYF. The V gene is TRBV18, the J gene TRBJ1-3; possible D gene TRBD1, 5 bases. Between the trimmed V and J ends, which lost 0 bases and 4 bases, there was a span of 10 bases. The CDR3 extends over 15 amino acids. Germline V CDR1 and CDR2: KGHSH, LQKENI.